This is a list of T cell receptor beta chains from one sample in a study of blood T cells in healthy people across ages. TCRdb fed the 5' RACE reads into MiXCR, producing one record per CDR3 protein. The sample has almost 1 million distinct CDR3 sequences; roughly 51% are singletons. Sequencing used blood. Every receptor here comes from a woman aged 60-75 years in good health. Both conserved end residues are part of each CDR3. Fields, in order: D gene, J gene, clone size, V gene, CDR3 DNA, CDR3 protein. A D gene is named only where the DNA matches it firmly. Not every row has a clone size; where given, it reads once, few, many or a size class.

>-|TRBJ2-6|few|TRBV24-1
TGTGCCACCAGTGATCCAAAATTAACTGGGGCCAACGTCCTGACTTTC
CATSDPKLTGANVLTF
>-|TRBJ2-3|-|TRBV18
TGTGCCAGCTCACCTATGGTACGGGGGTACACAGATACGCAGTATTTT
CASSPMVRGYTDTQYF
>TRBD1|TRBJ1-2|-|TRBV28
TGTGCCAGCAGCCCCACCCCGGGACAGGTCGGGGGCTACACCTTC
CASSPTPGQVGGYTF
>-|TRBJ1-4|-|TRBV29-1
TGCAGCGCCCAGATCGGGGGGGTCGAAAAACTGTTTTTT
CSAQIGGVEKLFF
>-|TRBJ2-1|-|TRBV20-1
TGCAGTGCTCCTCCCGAGGGCCCGAGCTCCTACAATGAGCAGTTCTTC
CSAPPEGPSSYNEQFF
>-|TRBJ1-4|-|TRBV10-3
TGTGCCATCAAGAAGGAGACGGCGCGGGGAAAACCGTTTTTT
CAIKKETARGKPFF
>-|TRBJ2-4|-|TRBV4-2
TGTGCCAGCAGCCAAGATAGAGGCATTCAGTACTTC
CASSQDRGIQYF
>-|TRBJ2-1|-|TRBV11-2
TGTGCCAGCAGCTTAATAAGAGGGAAGGACAATGAGCAGTTCTTC
CASSLIRGKDNEQFF
>TRBD1|TRBJ1-1|-|TRBV20-1
TGCAGTCCTCCCGGGACAGGGAGAACTGAAGCTTTCTTT
CSPPGTGRTEAFF
>TRBD1|TRBJ1-5|few|TRBV7-2
TGTGCCAGCAGCTGGACAGGGATCCAGCCCCAGCATTTT
CASSWTGIQPQHF
>-|TRBJ2-7|-|TRBV27
TGTGCCAGCAGTTTATCTGGGTTTTCTCTCCACGAGCAGTACTTC
CASSLSGFSLHEQYF
>-|TRBJ1-2|-|TRBV20-1
TGCAGTGCCCCACCGCGGCAGACTAACTATGGCTACACCTTC
CSAPPRQTNYGYTF
>-|TRBJ1-5|few|TRBV27
TGTGCCAGCAGGAACTCCGGGACAAAGAATCAGCCCCAGCATTTT
CASRNSGTKNQPQHF
>-|TRBJ2-3|-|TRBV25-1
TGTGCCAGCAGTGATAGAAGCATCAAGGCAGATACGCAGTATTTT
CASSDRSIKADTQYF
>-|TRBJ2-3|-|TRBV7-2
TGTGCCAGCAGCTTAGCGCTAATAGGACCAGATACGCAGTATTTT
CASSLALIGPDTQYF
>-|TRBJ1-2|-|TRBV20-1
TGCAGTGCTGCCGAGTGGACAGAGACAAACTATGGCTACACCTTC
CSAAEWTETNYGYTF
>TRBD2|TRBJ2-3|few|TRBV4-2
TGTGCCAGCAGCCTGAGTAGCGGGAGGGCCCAAGATACGCAGTATTTT
CASSLSSGRAQDTQYF
>-|TRBJ1-5|few|TRBV3-1
TGTGCCAGCAGCCAAGGGGGAGATCAGCCCCAGCATTTT
CASSQGGDQPQHF
>-|TRBJ2-3|once|TRBV6-6
TGTGCCAGCAGCAAGCTGGACAGCCCGGGGGATACGCAGTATTTT
CASSKLDSPGDTQYF
>-|TRBJ1-6|once|TRBV12-3/TRBV12-4
TGTGCCAGCAGTAAAGACCGGGCCCATAATTCACCCCTCCACTTT
CASSKDRAHNSPLHF
>-|TRBJ1-1|-|TRBV13
TGTGCCAGCAGCTACACCGGGAGTCCGAGCACTGAAGCTTTCTTT
CASSYTGSPSTEAFF
>-|TRBJ2-1|-|TRBV29-1
TGCAGCGTTGAAGGTCAAGGAAGTGAGCAGTTCTTC
CSVEGQGSEQFF
>TRBD2|TRBJ2-3|few|TRBV4-1
TGCGCCAGCAGCCACTCGACTAGCGGGAGGGCCGTGGATACGCAGTATTTT
CASSHSTSGRAVDTQYF
>-|TRBJ1-1|-|TRBV3-1
TGTGCCAGCAGCCAAGATTTAAATGAAGCTTTCTTT
CASSQDLNEAFF
>-|TRBJ1-2|once|TRBV7-9
TGTGCCAGCAGCTCCCACCCTGGCTACACCTTC
CASSSHPGYTF
>-|TRBJ2-3|-|TRBV7-3
TGTGCCAGCAGCCCGCCCGGGGATTGGGATACGCAGTATTTT
CASSPPGDWDTQYF
>TRBD2|TRBJ2-1|-|TRBV20-1
TGCAGTGCTGCTAGACCCAGCGGGAGCCTGAGCTCCTACAATGAGCAGTTCTTC
CSAARPSGSLSSYNEQFF
>-|TRBJ1-4|-|TRBV20-1
TGCAGTGTAACACGAGTGGGAAAACTGTTTTTT
CSVTRVGKLFF
>-|TRBJ2-2|-|TRBV11-2
TGTGCCAGCAGCTCATTACTGTGGACCGGGGAGCTGTTTTTT
CASSSLLWTGELFF
>-|TRBJ2-4|-|TRBV29-1
TGCAGCGTTGTGCCCGGGGCCAAAAACATTCAGTACTTC
CSVVPGAKNIQYF